Detailed here is one T cell receptor (beta chain). The antigen is not known. In this CDR3 the conserved last residue, phenylalanine or tryptophan, is missing, so a read error is likely. The CDR3 consists of 17 residues. Germline-derived CDR1 and CDR2 are MGHRA and YSYEKL. Co-extracting RNA and DNA was done with roughly 17-32 mg of unsorted bulk tissue as input. Tumors were each sampled at five separate regions. Every one of the tumor samples had a viable tumor cell content above 80%. TCR beta cDNA was prepared out of roughly 0.5 ug total RNA by means of a constant-region primer. Three nested multiplex PCR rounds of slightly modified ARM-PCR generated TCR beta libraries. TRBV1-TRBV30 forward primers paired with a C-beta reverse primer were used in the first two PCR rounds, which ran roughly 9 cycles each. TCRdb analysed the multiplex PCR reads with MiXCR anew, one entry per CDR3 protein. The sample contains more than 95,000 distinct CDR3 sequences, approximately 78% of which appear only once.

This entry belongs to a study of tumor-infiltrating lymphocytes in primary liver carcinoma. Study-wide results and limits: Tumors had a top-250-clone fraction that was significantly higher than blood (p = 0.039). Among the pair types, tumor region pairs showed more overlap than tumor-adjacent and tumor-blood pairs.

This clonotype originated in a man aged 40-49 years with primary liver carcinoma and hepatitis B virus infection. The sample consisted of liver tumor tissue from sampling region 3. Subset of the sample: tumor region T3, left-lateral pole. V gene TRBV4-1 combines with J gene TRBJ2-7, with a weak D call TRBD1 (6 bases). The CDR3, as DNA: TGCGCCAGCAACCAAGGTCCCGCCAGGGGAGTAGCCTACGAGCAGTACTTG. Its protein product is CASNQGPARGVAYEQYL.